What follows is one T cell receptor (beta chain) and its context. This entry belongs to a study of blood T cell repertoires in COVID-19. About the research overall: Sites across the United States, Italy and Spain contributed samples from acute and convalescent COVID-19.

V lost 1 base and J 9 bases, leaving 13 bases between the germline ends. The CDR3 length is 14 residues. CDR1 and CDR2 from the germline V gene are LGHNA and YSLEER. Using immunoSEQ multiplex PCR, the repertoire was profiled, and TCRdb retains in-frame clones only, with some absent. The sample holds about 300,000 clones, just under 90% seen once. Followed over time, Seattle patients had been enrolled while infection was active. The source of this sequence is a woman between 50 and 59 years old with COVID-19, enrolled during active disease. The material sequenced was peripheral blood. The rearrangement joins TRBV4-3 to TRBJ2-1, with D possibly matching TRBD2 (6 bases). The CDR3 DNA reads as TGCGCCAGCAGCCAAGCCCTAGCGTCGAGTGAGCAGTTCTTC. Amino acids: CASSQALASSEQFF.